This T cell receptor (beta chain) is from a study of identical twins. This CDR3 region has 14 residues. CDR1 SEHNR and CDR2 FQNEAQ come from the germline V gene (reference sequence). The germline V and J ends were trimmed by 7 bases and 2 bases, with 13 bases remaining between them. With respect to this clonotype: What it recognizes is unknown.

Unique molecular identifiers were present on cDNA, and template switching added a universal primer site. One entry per CDR3 protein, called by TCRdb with MiXCR from the 5' RACE reads. The table includes about 690,000 distinct CDR3 sequences, roughly 6% detected once. Study-wide points: Excess low generation probability was seen in twin-shared out-of-frame alpha sequences. Within cord blood, abundant beta clonotypes carried fewer insertions, but memory repertoires showed no such trend. The authors noted that invariant MAIT and iNKT cells could partly confound zero-insertion analyses.

Sequencing used naive T cells sorted from blood. The chain carries TRBV7-9 and TRBJ2-3; D is uncertain. The receptor was isolated from a young man in good health. CDR3 DNA: TGTGCCAGCAACCTTCAAGTTTCCACAGATACGCAGTATTTT. Its protein is CASNLQVSTDTQYF.